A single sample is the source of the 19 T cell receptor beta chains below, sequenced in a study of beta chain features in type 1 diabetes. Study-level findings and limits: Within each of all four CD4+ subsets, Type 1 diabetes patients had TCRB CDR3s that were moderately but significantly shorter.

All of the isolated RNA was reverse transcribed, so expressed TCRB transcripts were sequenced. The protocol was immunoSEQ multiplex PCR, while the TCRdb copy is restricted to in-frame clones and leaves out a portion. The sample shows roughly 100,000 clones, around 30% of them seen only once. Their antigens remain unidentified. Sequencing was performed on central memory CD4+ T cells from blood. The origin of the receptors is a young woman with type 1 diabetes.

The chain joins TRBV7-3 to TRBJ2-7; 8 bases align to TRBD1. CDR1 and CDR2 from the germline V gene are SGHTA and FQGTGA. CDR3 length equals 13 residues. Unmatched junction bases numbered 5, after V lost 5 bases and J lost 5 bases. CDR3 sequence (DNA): TGTGCCAGCAGCCAGGGGGCGGGAAACGAGCAGTACTTC. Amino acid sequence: CASSQGAGNEQYF.

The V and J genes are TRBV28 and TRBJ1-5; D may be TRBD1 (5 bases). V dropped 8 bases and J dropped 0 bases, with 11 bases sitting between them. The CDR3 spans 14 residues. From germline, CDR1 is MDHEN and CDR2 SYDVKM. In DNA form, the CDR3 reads TGTGCCAGCCAGGGAGGATATAGCAATCAGCCCCAGCATTTT. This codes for CASQGGYSNQPQHF. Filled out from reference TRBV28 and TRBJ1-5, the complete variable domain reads DVKVTQSSRYLVKRTGEKVFLECVQDMDHENMFWYRQDPGLGLRLIYFSYDVKMKEKGDIPEGYSVSREKKERFSLILESASTNQTSMYLCASQGGYSNQPQHFGDGTRLSIL.

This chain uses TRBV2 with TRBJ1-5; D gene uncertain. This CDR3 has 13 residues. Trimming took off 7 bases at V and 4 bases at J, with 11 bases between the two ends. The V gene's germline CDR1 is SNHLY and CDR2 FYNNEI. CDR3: CASMEVRNQPQHF. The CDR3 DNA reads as TGTGCCAGCATGGAGGTCAGAAATCAGCCCCAGCATTTT.

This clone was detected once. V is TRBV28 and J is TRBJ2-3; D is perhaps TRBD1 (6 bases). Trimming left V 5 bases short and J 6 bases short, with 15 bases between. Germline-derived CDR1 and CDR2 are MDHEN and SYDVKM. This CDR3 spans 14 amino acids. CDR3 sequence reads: CASSTTRGLDTQYF. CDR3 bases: TGTGCCAGCAGTACAACCAGGGGATTGGATACGCAGTATTTT. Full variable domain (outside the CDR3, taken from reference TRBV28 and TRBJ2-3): DVKVTQSSRYLVKRTGEKVFLECVQDMDHENMFWYRQDPGLGLRLIYFSYDVKMKEKGDIPEGYSVSREKKERFSLILESASTNQTSMYLCASSTTRGLDTQYFGPGTRLTVL.

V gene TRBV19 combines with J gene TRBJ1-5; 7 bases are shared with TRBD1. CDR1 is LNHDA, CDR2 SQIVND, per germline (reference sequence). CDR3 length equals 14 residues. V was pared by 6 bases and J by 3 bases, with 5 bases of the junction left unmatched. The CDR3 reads CASSNRGVNQPQHF. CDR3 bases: TGTGCCAGTAGCAACAGGGGTGTCAATCAGCCCCAGCATTTT. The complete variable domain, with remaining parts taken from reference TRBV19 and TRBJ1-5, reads DGGITQSPKYLFRKEGQNVTLSCEQNLNHDAMYWYRQDPGQGLRLIYYSQIVNDFQKGDIAEGYSVSREKKESFPLTVTSAQKNPTAFYLCASSNRGVNQPQHFGDGTRLSIL.

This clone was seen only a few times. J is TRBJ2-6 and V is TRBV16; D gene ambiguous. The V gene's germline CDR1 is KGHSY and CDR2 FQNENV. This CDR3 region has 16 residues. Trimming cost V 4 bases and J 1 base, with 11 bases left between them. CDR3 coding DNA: TGTGCCAGCAGCCCTAACGCACAGTCTGGGGCCAACGTCCTGACTTTC. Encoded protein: CASSPNAQSGANVLTF. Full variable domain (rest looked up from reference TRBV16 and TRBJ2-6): GEEVAQTPKHLVRGEGQKAKLYCAPIKGHSYVFWYQQVLKNEFKFLISFQNENVFDETGMPKERFSAKCLPNSPCSLEIQATKLEDSAVYFCASSPNAQSGANVLTFGAGSRLTVL.

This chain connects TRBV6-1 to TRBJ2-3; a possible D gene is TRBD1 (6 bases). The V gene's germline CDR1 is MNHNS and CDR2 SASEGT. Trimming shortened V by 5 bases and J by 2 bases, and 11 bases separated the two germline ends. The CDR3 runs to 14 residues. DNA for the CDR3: TGTGCCAGCAGTACCCGACAGGCCACAGATACGCAGTATTTT. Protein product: CASSTRQATDTQYF.

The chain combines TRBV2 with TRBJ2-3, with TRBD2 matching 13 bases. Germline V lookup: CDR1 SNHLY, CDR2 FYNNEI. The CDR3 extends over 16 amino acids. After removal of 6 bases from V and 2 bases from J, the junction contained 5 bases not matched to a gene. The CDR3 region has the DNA TGTGCCAGCAGGGGGACTAGCGGGGCCTCCACAGATACGCAGTATTTT. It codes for CASRGTSGASTDTQYF.

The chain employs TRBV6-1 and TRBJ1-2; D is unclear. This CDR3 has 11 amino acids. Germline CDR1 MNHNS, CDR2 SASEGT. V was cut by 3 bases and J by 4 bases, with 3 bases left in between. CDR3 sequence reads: CASSDLYGYTF. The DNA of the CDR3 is TGTGCCAGCAGTGACCTCTATGGCTACACCTTC.

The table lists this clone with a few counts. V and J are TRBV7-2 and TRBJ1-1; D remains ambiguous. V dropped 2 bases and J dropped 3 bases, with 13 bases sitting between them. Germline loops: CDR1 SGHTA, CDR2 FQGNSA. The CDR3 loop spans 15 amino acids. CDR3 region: CASSLRQWGDTEAFF. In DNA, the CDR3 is TGTGCCAGCAGCTTACGTCAATGGGGAGACACTGAAGCTTTCTTT.

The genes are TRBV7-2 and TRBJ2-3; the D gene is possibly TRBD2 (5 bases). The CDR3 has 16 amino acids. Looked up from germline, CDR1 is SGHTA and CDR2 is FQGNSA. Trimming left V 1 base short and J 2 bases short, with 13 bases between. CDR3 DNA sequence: TGTGCCAGCAGCTTAGAAGGAGGCGGTCTCACAGATACGCAGTATTTT. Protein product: CASSLEGGGLTDTQYF.

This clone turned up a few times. CDR3 loop: CASWGVNTEAFF. CDR3 DNA: TGTGCCAGCTGGGGAGTAAACACTGAAGCTTTCTTT. The chain combines TRBV7-8 with TRBJ1-1; D is undetermined. Trimming stripped 8 bases from V and 2 bases from J, with 9 bases between. Germline CDR1 SGHVS, CDR2 FQNEAQ. This CDR3 comprises 12 residues.

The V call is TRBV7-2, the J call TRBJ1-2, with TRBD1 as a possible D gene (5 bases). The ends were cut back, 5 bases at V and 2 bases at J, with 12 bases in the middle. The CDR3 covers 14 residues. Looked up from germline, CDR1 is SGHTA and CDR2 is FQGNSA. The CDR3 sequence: CASSPWQGNYGYTF. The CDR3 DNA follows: TGTGCCAGCAGCCCTTGGCAGGGCAACTATGGCTACACCTTC.

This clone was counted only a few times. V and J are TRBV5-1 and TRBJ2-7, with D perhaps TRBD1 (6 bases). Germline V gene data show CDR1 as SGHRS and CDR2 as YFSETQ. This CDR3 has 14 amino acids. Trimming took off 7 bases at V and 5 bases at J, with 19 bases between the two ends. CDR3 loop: CASSGGQGVDEQYF. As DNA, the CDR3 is TGCGCCAGCTCTGGGGGCCAGGGCGTCGACGAGCAGTACTTC.

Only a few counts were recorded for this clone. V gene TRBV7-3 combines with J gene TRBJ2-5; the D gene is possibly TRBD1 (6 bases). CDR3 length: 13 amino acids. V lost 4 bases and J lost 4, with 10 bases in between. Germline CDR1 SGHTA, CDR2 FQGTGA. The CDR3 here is CASSSLTGETQYF. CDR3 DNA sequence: TGTGCCAGCAGCTCTCTGACAGGAGAGACCCAGTACTTC. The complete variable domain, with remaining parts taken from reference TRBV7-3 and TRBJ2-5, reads GAGVSQTPSNKVTEKGKYVELRCDPISGHTALYWYRQSLGQGPEFLIYFQGTGAADDSGLPNDRFFAVRPEGSVSTLKIQRTERGDSAVYLCASSSLTGETQYFGPGTRLLVL.

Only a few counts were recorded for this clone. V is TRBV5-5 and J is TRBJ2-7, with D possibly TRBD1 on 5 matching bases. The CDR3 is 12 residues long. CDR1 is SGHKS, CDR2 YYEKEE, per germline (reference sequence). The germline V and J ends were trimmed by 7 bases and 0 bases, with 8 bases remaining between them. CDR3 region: CASDSYSYEQYV. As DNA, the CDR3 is TGTGCCAGCGACAGTTACTCCTACGAGCAGTACGTC.

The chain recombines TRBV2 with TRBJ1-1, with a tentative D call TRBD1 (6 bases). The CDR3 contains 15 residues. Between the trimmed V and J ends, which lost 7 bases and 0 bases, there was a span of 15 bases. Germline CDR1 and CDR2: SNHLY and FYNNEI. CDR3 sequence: CASTPGTNLNTEAFF. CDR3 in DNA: TGTGCCAGCACCCCAGGGACAAATCTGAACACTGAAGCTTTCTTT.

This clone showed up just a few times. CDR3 sequence: CSVVPRLDLGRGYTF. The CDR3 DNA follows: TGCAGCGTTGTCCCCCGACTTGACTTGGGTCGCGGCTACACCTTC. V and J are TRBV29-1 and TRBJ1-2; D is uncertain. CDR1 and CDR2 (germline): SQVTM, ANQGSEA. This CDR3 is built from 15 residues. The V end was cut by 4 bases, the J end by 8 bases, with 23 bases between.

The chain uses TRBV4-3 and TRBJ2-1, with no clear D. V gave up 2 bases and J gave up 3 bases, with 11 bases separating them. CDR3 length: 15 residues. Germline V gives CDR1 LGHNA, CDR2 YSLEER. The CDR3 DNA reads TGCGCCAGCAGCCAACTCCGCGGCAACTACAATGAGCAGTTCTTC. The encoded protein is CASSQLRGNYNEQFF.